Below, 16 T cell receptor beta chains from the same sample are listed, as sequenced in a study of human T cells and chemical hapten exposure. As for time point: healthy volunteer bleed at 2 weeks. RNA extraction used unfractionated whole blood as the source of total RNA. Each CDR3 protein is one row after TCRdb ran MiXCR on the RACE reads. The data hold approximately 90,000 distinct CDR3 sequences, with roughly 8.5% observed a single time. Source material: whole blood. These receptors were taken from a female donor in good health. Some clones in this sample may be carry-over from other donors' samples.

In its sample, this clonotype was seen many times. The rearrangement links TRBV28 to TRBJ2-4; the match to TRBD2 covers 13 bases. Germline V gives CDR1 MDHEN, CDR2 SYDVKM. CDR3 length: 17 amino acids. Trimming cost V 5 bases and J 4 bases; bases outside gene matches: 8. CDR3 amino acids: CASSTPGTSGAKNIQYF. DNA of the CDR3: TGTGCCAGCAGTACCCCCGGGACTAGCGGGGCAAAAAACATTCAGTACTTC.

Notes on this clonotype: Possible read error: a much larger clone is one base away. The chain has TRBV5-1 and TRBJ1-1, with a possible D match to TRBD1 (5 bases). Trimming removed 1 base from V and 2 bases from J, with 9 bases in between. Germline CDR1 reads SGHRS; CDR2 reads YFSETQ. The CDR3 is 14 residues long. The CDR3 is CASSLKGANTEAFF. In DNA form, the CDR3 reads TGCGCCAGCAGCTTGAAAGGGGCTAACACTGAAGCTTTCTTT. The full variable domain, in which reference TRBV5-1 and TRBJ1-1 provide the parts outside the CDR3, is KAGVTQTPRYLIKTRGQQVTLSCSPISGHRSVSWYQQTPGQGLQFLFEYFSETQRNKGNFPGRFSGRQFSNSRSEMNVSTLELGDSALYLCASSLKGANTEAFFGQGTRLTVV.

This clonotype was seen many times. The chain is built from TRBV27 and TRBJ1-2; unclear D gene. This CDR3 contains 15 residues. V lost 0 bases and J 3 bases, leaving 11 bases between the germline ends. Germline lookup yields CDR1 MNHEY and CDR2 SMNVEV (reference sequence). The CDR3 DNA sequence: TGTGCCAGCAGTTTATCCACGTCGGGGTACTATGGCTACACCTTC. This codes for CASSLSTSGYYGYTF.

V is TRBV7-9 and J is TRBJ2-1, with TRBD2 matching over 8 bases. V lost 4 bases to trimming and J lost 6 bases; unmatched junction nucleotides: 5. The CDR3 extends over 14 amino acids. The germline V gene encodes CDR1 SEHNR and CDR2 FQNEAQ (reference sequence). The CDR3 nucleotides are TGTGCCAGCAGCTCCGGGACTAGGGGCAATGAGCAGTTCTTC. Amino acid sequence: CASSSGTRGNEQFF.

In its sample, this clonotype was seen many times. This chain uses TRBV7-8 with TRBJ2-5; weak D call: TRBD2 (6 bases). The CDR3 loop spans 16 amino acids. Trimming removed 3 bases at V and 2 bases at J, with 16 bases between. CDR1 is SGHVS, CDR2 FQNEAQ, per germline. The CDR3 nucleotides read TGTGCCAGCAGCTTGGGAGGCCGGCCCACGCAAGAGACCCAGTACTTC. Translating gives CASSLGGRPTQETQYF. Complete variable domain (other parts from reference TRBV7-8 and TRBJ2-5): GAGVSQSPRYKVAKRGQDVALRCDPISGHVSLFWYQQALGQGPEFLTYFQNEAQLDKSGLPSDRFFAERPEGSVSTLKIQRTQQEDSAVYLCASSLGGRPTQETQYFGPGTRLLVL.

The chain is built from TRBV19 and TRBJ2-7; 10 bases are a match to TRBD2. The germline gives CDR1 LNHDA, CDR2 SQIVND (reference sequence). The CDR3 extends over 16 amino acids. V lost 3 bases, J lost 0 bases, and 5 bases stayed unmatched. CDR3 nucleotide sequence: TGTGCCAGTAGTATCCGGACTAGCGGTACCTCCTACGAGCAGTACTTC. Translating it yields CASSIRTSGTSYEQYF.

The chain has TRBV27 and TRBJ2-7; no reliable D call. The V gene lost 5 bases and the J gene lost 2 bases, with 13 bases spanning the gap. Germline V gene sequence: CDR1 MNHEY, CDR2 SMNVEV (reference sequence). This CDR3 is built from 14 residues. The CDR3 region is CASSTPGRPYEQYF. CDR3 nucleotide sequence: TGTGCCAGCAGTACCCCGGGCAGGCCCTACGAGCAGTACTTC.

The chain joins TRBV12-3 or TRBV12-4 to TRBJ2-1, with TRBD2 matching over 10 bases. V trimming: 5 bases; J trimming: 4 bases; junction bases outside the gene matches: 11. There are 17 residues in the CDR3. The CDR3 DNA sequence: TGTGCCAGCAGTACCGTACCGGGACTAGCGCCGTACAATGAGCAGTTCTTC. Its protein product is CASSTVPGLAPYNEQFF.

In this sample, this clonotype turned up many times. V is TRBV3-1 and J is TRBJ2-4; 9 bases are shared with TRBD2. CDR3 length equals 17 residues. V shed 1 base, J shed 9 bases, and the junction held 13 bases outside the gene matches. Germline CDR1 and CDR2: LGHDT and YNNKEL (reference sequence). CDR3 protein: CASSQVAGLAIQSIQYF. The CDR3, as DNA: TGTGCCAGCAGCCAAGTGGCAGGACTAGCGATTCAAAGCATTCAGTACTTC. Filled out from reference TRBV3-1 and TRBJ2-4, the complete variable domain reads DTAVSQTPKYLVTQMGNDKSIKCEQNLGHDTMYWYKQDSKKFLKIMFSYNNKELIINETVPNRFSPKSPDKAHLNLHINSLELGDSAVYFCASSQVAGLAIQSIQYFGAGTRLSVL.

This clonotype was seen repeatedly, ten times or more. V usage is TRBV25-1 and J usage is TRBJ1-1, with D maybe TRBD1 (5 bases). CDR1 is MGHDK and CDR2 is SYGVNS in the germline V gene. This CDR3 has 16 amino acids. V was trimmed by 2 bases and J by 3 bases, leaving 16 bases between them. The DNA of the CDR3 is TGTGCCAGCAGTGAACGGTCAGGGAGGGCTGACACTGAAGCTTTCTTT. Encoded protein: CASSERSGRADTEAFF.

This clonotype turned up a few times. CDR3 DNA: TGTGCCAGCAGTGAAGCCCTAAACAGGGCGCGGGAGACCCAGTACTTC. Its protein is CASSEALNRARETQYF. The chain carries TRBV2 and TRBJ2-5; a weak D match, TRBD1 (6 bases). Trimming cost V 0 bases and J 5 bases, with 16 bases left between them. Looked up from germline, CDR1 is SNHLY and CDR2 is FYNNEI. The CDR3 is made up of 16 amino acids.

The chain is built from TRBV19 and TRBJ2-2, with 9 bases matching TRBD2. The CDR3 loop spans 15 amino acids. Trimming removed 7 bases from V and 1 base from J; junction bases left unmatched: 4. Germline V CDR1 and CDR2: LNHDA, SQIVND (reference sequence). The CDR3 nucleotides read TGTGCCAGTATTGGGACTAGCAGGAACACCGGGGAGCTGTTTTTT. Translation: CASIGTSRNTGELFF.

Regarding this clonotype: Being one base from a much bigger clone, this may be a read error. The chain recombines TRBV29-1 with TRBJ2-1; 9 bases are a match to TRBD2. Germline CDR1 and CDR2: SQVTM and ANQGSEA. The trim removed 1 base at V and 6 bases at J, leaving 10 bases unmatched. The CDR3 contains 16 residues. The chain's CDR3 is CSVEGGTSRSANEQFF. The CDR3 DNA follows: TGCAGCGTTGAAGGGGGGACTAGCAGGAGTGCCAATGAGCAGTTCTTC.

The chain joins TRBV30 to TRBJ2-3; 7 nucleotides match TRBD2. Looked up from germline, CDR1 is GTSNPN and CDR2 is SVGIG (reference sequence). J was trimmed by 6 bases and V by 4 bases; bases with no gene match: 7. CDR3 size: 13 residues. CDR3 protein: CAWIGRAGDTQYF. CDR3 in DNA: TGTGCCTGGATCGGCCGAGCGGGGGATACGCAGTATTTT.

The chain recombines TRBV20-1 with TRBJ2-1, with D tentatively TRBD2 (6 bases). Germline CDR1 is DFQATT and CDR2 is SNEGSKA (reference sequence). The V gene lost 3 bases and the J gene lost 5 bases, with 20 bases spanning the gap. The CDR3 has 16 residues. The CDR3 region is CSASLSGTFNNNEQFF. In DNA, the CDR3 is TGCAGTGCTAGTTTGTCCGGGACTTTTAACAACAATGAGCAGTTCTTC.

In its sample, this clonotype was seen many times. The chain carries TRBV12-3 or TRBV12-4 and TRBJ2-3; D is unclear. The CDR3 length is 15 residues. Deletions cut 5 bases from V and 4 bases from J, with 16 bases between. The CDR3 DNA reads as TGTGCCAGCAGTCCTCCGGGTTCCTGGGCAGATACGCAGTATTTT. Protein sequence: CASSPPGSWADTQYF.